The clone carrying this T cell receptor beta chain was observed many times. Antigen unknown. Library preparation for TCR beta used quantitative 5'-RACE with molecular barcodes. One entry per CDR3 protein, called by TCRdb with MiXCR from the 5' RACE reads. In the table there are hundreds of thousands of distinct CDR3 sequences, 12% of which are singletons. The sample originates from a study of CD8 T cells in ankylosing spondylitis. General study findings and limits: There was a TCR beta motif, made of several highly homologous variants, that appeared characteristic of ankylosing spondylitis blood. Disease-linked clones proved CD8+ and comparatively uncommon in peripheral blood. Earlier studies detected some motif variants in reactive arthritis synovial fluid and blood.

CDR1 is MNHEY and CDR2 is SVGEGT in the germline V gene. The CDR3 covers 16 residues. The V end was cut by 4 bases, the J end by 0 bases, with 13 bases between. The sample was blood, either unsorted or a sorted T cell fraction (not recorded which). This sequence joins TRBV6-2 or TRBV6-3 and TRBJ2-1, with D unresolved. This TCR was recovered from a male donor with ankylosing spondylitis. The CDR3 nucleotides read TGTGCCAGCAGTTTTCGGCCCTCGAGCTCCTACAATGAGCAGTTCTTC. This encodes CASSFRPSSSYNEQFF.